This T cell receptor (beta chain) was obtained from a study of T cells in Graves' hyperthyroidism and ophthalmopathy. This clonotype was seen a handful of times. It was RNA transcripts that yielded the amplified TCR beta CDR3 regions. In the first-round RT-PCR of the TCR CDR3, the HTBI primer set was used. TCRdb re-called the multiplex PCR reads through MiXCR, storing one row per CDR3 protein. The sample includes around 300,000 distinct CDR3 sequences, approximately 15% of them seen just once. The source of this sequence is a woman aged 25 to 39 with Graves' hyperthyroidism. The source material was blood.

Here the CDR3 reads CASSVNSGYEQYF. The CDR3, as DNA: TGTGCCAGCAGCGTTAATAGCGGCTACGAGCAGTACTTC. The rearrangement links TRBV7-8 to TRBJ2-7, with D possibly matching TRBD2 (6 bases). V lost 5 bases, J lost 3 bases, and 11 bases lay in between. Germline V gives CDR1 SGHVS, CDR2 FQNEAQ. The CDR3 spans 13 residues.